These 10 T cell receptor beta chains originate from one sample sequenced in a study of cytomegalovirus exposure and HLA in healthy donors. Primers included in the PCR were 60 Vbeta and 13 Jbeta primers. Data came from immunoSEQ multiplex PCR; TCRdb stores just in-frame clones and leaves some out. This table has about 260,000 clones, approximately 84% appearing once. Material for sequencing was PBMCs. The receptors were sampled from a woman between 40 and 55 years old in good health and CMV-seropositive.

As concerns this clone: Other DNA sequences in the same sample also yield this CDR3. The DNA of the CDR3 is TGTGCCTGGAGTGACAGCCGGGAGGATGGCTACACCTTC. Translating gives CAWSDSREDGYTF. The chain joins TRBV30 to TRBJ1-2, with D unresolved. V dropped 1 base and J dropped 6 bases, with 12 bases sitting between them. The CDR3 has 13 amino acids. Germline CDR1 and CDR2: GTSNPN and SVGIG (reference sequence).

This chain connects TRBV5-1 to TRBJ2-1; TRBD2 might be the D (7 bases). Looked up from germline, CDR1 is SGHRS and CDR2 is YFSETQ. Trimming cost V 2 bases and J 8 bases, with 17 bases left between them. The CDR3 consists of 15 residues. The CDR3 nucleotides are TGCGCCAGCAGCTTTGGGGGCGGGAGCATGTATGAGCAGTTCTTC. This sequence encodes CASSFGGGSMYEQFF. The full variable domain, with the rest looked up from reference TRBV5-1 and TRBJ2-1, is KAGVTQTPRYLIKTRGQQVTLSCSPISGHRSVSWYQQTPGQGLQFLFEYFSETQRNKGNFPGRFSGRQFSNSRSEMNVSTLELGDSALYLCASSFGGGSMYEQFFGPGTRLTVL.

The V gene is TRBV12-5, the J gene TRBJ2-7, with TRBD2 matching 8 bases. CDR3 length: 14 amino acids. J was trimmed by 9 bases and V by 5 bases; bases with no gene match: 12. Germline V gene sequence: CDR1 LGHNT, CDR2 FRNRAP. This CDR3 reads CASGTEETSVVQYF. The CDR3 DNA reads TGTGCTAGTGGTACCGAGGAGACTAGCGTAGTGCAGTACTTC.

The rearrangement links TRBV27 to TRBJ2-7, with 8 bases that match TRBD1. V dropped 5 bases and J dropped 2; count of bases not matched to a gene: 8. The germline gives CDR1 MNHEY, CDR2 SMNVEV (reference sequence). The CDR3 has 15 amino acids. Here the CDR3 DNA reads TGTGCCAGCAGTGAGACCGGGACAGGACCCTACGAGCAGTACTTC. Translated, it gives CASSETGTGPYEQYF.

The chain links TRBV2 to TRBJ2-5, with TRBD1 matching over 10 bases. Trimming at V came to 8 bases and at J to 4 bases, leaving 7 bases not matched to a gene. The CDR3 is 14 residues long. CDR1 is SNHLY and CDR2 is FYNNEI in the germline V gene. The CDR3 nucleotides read TGTGCCAGCGGCCGGACAGGGGGGGGAGAGACCCAGTACTTC. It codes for CASGRTGGGETQYF.

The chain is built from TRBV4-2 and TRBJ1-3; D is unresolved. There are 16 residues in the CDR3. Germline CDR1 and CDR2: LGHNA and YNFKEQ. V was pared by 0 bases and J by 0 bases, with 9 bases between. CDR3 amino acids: CASSQDPGTSGNTIYF. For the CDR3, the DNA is TGTGCCAGCAGCCAAGACCCGGGAACCTCTGGAAACACCATATATTTT.

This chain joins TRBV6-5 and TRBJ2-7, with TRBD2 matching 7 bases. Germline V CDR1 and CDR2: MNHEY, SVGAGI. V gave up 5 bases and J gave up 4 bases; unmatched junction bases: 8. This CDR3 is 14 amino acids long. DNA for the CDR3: TGTGCCAGCAGTCAGCATCCGGGAGGATACGAGCAGTACTTC. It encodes CASSQHPGGYEQYF.

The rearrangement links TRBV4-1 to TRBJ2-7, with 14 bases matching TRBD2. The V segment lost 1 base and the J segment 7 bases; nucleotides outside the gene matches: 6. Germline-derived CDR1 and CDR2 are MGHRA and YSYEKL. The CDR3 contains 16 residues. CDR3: CASSQGRLAGGHEQYF. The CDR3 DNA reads TGCGCCAGCAGCCAAGGCAGACTAGCGGGAGGGCATGAGCAGTACTTC.

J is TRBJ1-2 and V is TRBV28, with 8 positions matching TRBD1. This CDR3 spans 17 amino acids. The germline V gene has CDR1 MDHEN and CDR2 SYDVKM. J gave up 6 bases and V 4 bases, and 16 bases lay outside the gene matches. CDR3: CASSSQGQGGGSHGYTF. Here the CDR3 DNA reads TGTGCCAGCAGTTCCCAAGGACAGGGAGGGGGGAGTCATGGCTACACCTTC.

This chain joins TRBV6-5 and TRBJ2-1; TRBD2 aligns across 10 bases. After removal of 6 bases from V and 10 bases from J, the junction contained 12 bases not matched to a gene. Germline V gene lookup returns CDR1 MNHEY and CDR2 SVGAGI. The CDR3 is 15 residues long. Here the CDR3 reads CASRPLAGPVWEQFF. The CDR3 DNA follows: TGTGCCAGCAGACCACTAGCGGGGCCCGTCTGGGAGCAGTTCTTC.